Listed here are 8 T cell receptor beta chains from one sample, sequenced in a study of T cell changes during pregnancy in multiple sclerosis. Repertoires were generated with immunoSEQ multiplex PCR, while TCRdb's copy carries only in-frame clones and drops some. This table holds about 60,000 clones, over 80% found once. The specimen comprised CD4+ T cells from peripheral blood mononuclear cells, sampled in the first trimester of pregnancy. The receptors here all came from a female donor with multiple sclerosis, enrolled in a pregnancy study.

V usage is TRBV4-3 and J usage is TRBJ1-2; a weak D match, TRBD1 (5 bases). CDR1 LGHNA and CDR2 YSLEER come from the germline V gene. The CDR3 covers 15 residues. Trimming pared 0 bases from V and 8 bases from J, leaving 16 bases between. This CDR3 reads CASSQDSFRVGGYTF. The CDR3 DNA follows: TGCGCCAGCAGCCAAGATTCCTTCAGGGTCGGCGGCTACACCTTC.

The chain has TRBV5-6 and TRBJ2-7; 7 nucleotides match TRBD1. This CDR3 comprises 14 residues. Germline V lookup: CDR1 SGHDT, CDR2 YYEEEE. V was pared by 2 bases and J by 2 bases, with 4 bases of the junction left unmatched. The CDR3 here is CASSFPTGPYEQYF. The CDR3 DNA sequence: TGTGCCAGCAGCTTCCCGACAGGGCCCTACGAGCAGTACTTC.

This chain uses TRBV18 with TRBJ1-1; TRBD1 matches 8 bases. The CDR3 is 12 residues long. The ends lost 4 bases at V and 5 bases at J; junction bases unmatched: 0. The V gene's germline CDR1 is KGHSH and CDR2 LQKENI. The CDR3 coding sequence is TGTGCCAGCTCACGACAGGGGACTGAAGCTTTCTTT. Amino acid sequence: CASSRQGTEAFF.

The chain links TRBV7-2 to TRBJ1-5, with 8 bases identical to TRBD1. Germline CDR1 and CDR2: SGHTA and FQGNSA. With 5 bases clipped from V and 5 bases from J, the junction kept 8 bases outside the gene matches. CDR3 size: 15 residues. In DNA form, the CDR3 reads TGTGCCAGCAGCCTAGGGGACAGGAGTTATCAGCCCCAGCATTTT. This gives the protein CASSLGDRSYQPQHF.

This chain uses TRBV5-1 with TRBJ1-1; 8 bases are a match to TRBD1. The CDR3 contains 12 residues. The ends lost 7 bases at V and 1 base at J; junction bases unmatched: 0. Germline lookup yields CDR1 SGHRS and CDR2 YFSETQ. In DNA form, the CDR3 reads TGCGCCAGCGGGACAGGGAACACTGAAGCTTTCTTT. Translation: CASGTGNTEAFF. The full variable domain, completed using reference TRBV5-1 and TRBJ1-1, is KAGVTQTPRYLIKTRGQQVTLSCSPISGHRSVSWYQQTPGQGLQFLFEYFSETQRNKGNFPGRFSGRQFSNSRSEMNVSTLELGDSALYLCASGTGNTEAFFGQGTRLTVV.

The chain carries TRBV27 and TRBJ1-3, with D uncertain. V shed 2 bases and J shed 0 bases, with 5 bases lying between them. The CDR3 runs to 14 residues. Germline V gene data show CDR1 as MNHEY and CDR2 as SMNVEV (reference sequence). Here the CDR3 DNA reads TGTGCCAGCAGTTTACGGAGCTCTGGAAACACCATATATTTT. Translating gives CASSLRSSGNTIYF.

V usage is TRBV15 and J usage is TRBJ2-7; TRBD1 matches at 8 bases. CDR3 length: 16 residues. Per germline, CDR1 LNHNV and CDR2 YYDKDF (reference sequence). The V segment lost 0 bases and the J segment 2 bases; nucleotides outside the gene matches: 6. The CDR3 DNA follows: TGTGCCACCAGCAGAGATAGGCAGGGGGCAACCTACGAGCAGTACTTC. It specifies CATSRDRQGATYEQYF.

V gene TRBV11-3 combines with J gene TRBJ2-5, with 7 positions matching TRBD2. J was trimmed by 3 bases and V by 1 base; bases with no gene match: 5. The CDR3 totals 15 residues. Germline CDR1 is SGHNT and CDR2 is YENEEA. The CDR3 protein is CASSLGGRGEETQYF. In nucleotides, the CDR3 is TGTGCCAGCAGCTTAGGGGGGAGGGGTGAAGAGACCCAGTACTTC.